This T cell receptor (beta chain) was recorded in a study of blood T cell repertoires in COVID-19. Study at large: T cells, B-cell-depleted T cells, or PBMCs supplied cDNA or gDNA.

Repertoires were generated with immunoSEQ multiplex PCR, while TCRdb's copy carries only in-frame clones and drops some. The sample records about 73,000 clones, around 79% being singletons. This CDR3 has 16 residues. The ends were cut back, 5 bases at V and 0 bases at J, with 13 bases in the middle. From germline, CDR1 is MGHRA and CDR2 YSYEKL. The J gene is TRBJ2-2, the V gene TRBV4-1; D gene ambiguous. This TCR came from a man aged 55-75 years with acute or convalescent COVID-19. Sequencing used peripheral blood. The CDR3 DNA reads as TGCGCCAGCAGCTTGAATGTGGGCGCGAACACCGGGGAGCTGTTTTTT. Amino acid sequence: CASSLNVGANTGELFF.